One and the same sample provided the 2 T cell receptor beta chains below, sequenced in a study of CD8 T cells in ankylosing spondylitis. One entry per CDR3 protein results from TCRdb running MiXCR on the 5' RACE reads. Found here are some 140,000 distinct CDR3 sequences, 6% to 8.5% of them singletons; the top ten hold around 11%. Source material: blood, either unsorted or a sorted T cell fraction (not recorded which). Every receptor here comes from a female donor with ankylosing spondylitis or in good health (not recorded which).

This clonotype was recorded at least ten times. The chain has TRBV5-1 and TRBJ1-2; unclear D gene. Trimming cost V 4 bases and J 4 bases, with 14 bases left between them. The CDR3 sequence is 14 residues long. CDR1 and CDR2 (germline): SGHRS, YFSETQ. CDR3: CASSEDPVPYGYTF. The CDR3, as DNA: TGCGCCAGCAGCGAGGACCCGGTTCCCTATGGCTACACCTTC.

At least ten counts were recorded for this clonotype. The J gene is TRBJ1-2, the V gene TRBV16; no reliable D call. The germline V gene has CDR1 KGHSY and CDR2 FQNENV. The CDR3 sequence is 12 residues long. Trimming removed 2 bases at V and 6 bases at J, with 7 bases between. The CDR3 nucleotides are TGTGCCAGCAGCCAACAGCTAGATGGCTACACCTTC. This sequence encodes CASSQQLDGYTF.